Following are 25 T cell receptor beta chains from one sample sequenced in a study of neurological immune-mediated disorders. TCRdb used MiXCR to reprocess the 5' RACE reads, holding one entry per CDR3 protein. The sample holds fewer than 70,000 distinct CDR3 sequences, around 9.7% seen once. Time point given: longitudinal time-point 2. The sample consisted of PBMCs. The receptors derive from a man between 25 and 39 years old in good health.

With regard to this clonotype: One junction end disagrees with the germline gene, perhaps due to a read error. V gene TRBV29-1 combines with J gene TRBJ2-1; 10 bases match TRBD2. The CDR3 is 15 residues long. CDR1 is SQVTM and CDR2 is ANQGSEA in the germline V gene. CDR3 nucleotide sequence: TGTAGCGTTGAGCGGTTACTAGCGGGATACAATGTGCAGTTCTTC. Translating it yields CSVERLLAGYNVQFF.

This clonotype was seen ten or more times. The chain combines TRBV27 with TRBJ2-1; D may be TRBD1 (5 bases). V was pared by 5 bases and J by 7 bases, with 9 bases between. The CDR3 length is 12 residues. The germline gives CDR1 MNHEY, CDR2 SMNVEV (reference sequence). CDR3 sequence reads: CASSPQGNEQFF. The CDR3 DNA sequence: TGTGCCAGCAGTCCCCAGGGTAATGAGCAGTTCTTC.

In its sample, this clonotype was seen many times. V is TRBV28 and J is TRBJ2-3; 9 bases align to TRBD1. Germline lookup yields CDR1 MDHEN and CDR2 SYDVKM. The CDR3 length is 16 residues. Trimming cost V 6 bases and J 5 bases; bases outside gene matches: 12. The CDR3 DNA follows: TGTGCCAGCAGCACGTCACAGGGGGCGCAAATAGATACGCAGTATTTT. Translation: CASSTSQGAQIDTQYF.

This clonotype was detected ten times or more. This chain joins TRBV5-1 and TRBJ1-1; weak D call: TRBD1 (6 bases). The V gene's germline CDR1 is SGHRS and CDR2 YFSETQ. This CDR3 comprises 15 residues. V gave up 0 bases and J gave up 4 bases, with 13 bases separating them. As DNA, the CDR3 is TGCGCCAGCAGCTTGGATCCAGGGGTTTTCACTGAAGCTTTCTTT. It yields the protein CASSLDPGVFTEAFF.

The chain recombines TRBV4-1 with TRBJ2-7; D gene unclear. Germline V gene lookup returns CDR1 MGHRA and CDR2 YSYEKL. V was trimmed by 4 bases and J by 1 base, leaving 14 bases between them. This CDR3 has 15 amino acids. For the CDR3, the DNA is TGCGCCAGCAGCCGGGGATACCTAAAGTCCTACGAGCAGTACTTC. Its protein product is CASSRGYLKSYEQYF.

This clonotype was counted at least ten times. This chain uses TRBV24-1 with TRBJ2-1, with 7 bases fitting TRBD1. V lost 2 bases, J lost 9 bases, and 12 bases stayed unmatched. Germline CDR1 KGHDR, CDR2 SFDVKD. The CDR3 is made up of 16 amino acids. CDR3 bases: TGTGCCACCAGTGATTATCGGGGAGACAGGGAAGGTGAGCAGTTCTTC. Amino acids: CATSDYRGDREGEQFF.

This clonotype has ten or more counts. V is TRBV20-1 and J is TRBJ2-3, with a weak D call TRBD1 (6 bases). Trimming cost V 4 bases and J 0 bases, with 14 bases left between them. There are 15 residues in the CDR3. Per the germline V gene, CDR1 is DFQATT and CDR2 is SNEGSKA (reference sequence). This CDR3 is CSANHRVDSTDTQYF. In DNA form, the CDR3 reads TGCAGTGCTAACCACAGGGTCGATAGCACAGATACGCAGTATTTT.

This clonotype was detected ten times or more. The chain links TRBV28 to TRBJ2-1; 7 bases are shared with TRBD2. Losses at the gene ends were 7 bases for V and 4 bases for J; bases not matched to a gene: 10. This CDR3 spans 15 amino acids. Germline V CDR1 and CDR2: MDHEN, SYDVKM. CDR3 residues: CASTPWEGMYNEQFF. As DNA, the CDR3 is TGTGCCAGCACCCCGTGGGAGGGCATGTACAATGAGCAGTTCTTC.

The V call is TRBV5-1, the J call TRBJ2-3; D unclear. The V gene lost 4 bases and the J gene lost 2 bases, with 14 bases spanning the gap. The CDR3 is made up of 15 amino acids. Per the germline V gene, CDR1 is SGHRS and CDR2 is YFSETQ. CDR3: CASSPNGAHTDTQYF. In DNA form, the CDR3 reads TGCGCCAGCAGCCCGAATGGCGCTCACACAGATACGCAGTATTTT.

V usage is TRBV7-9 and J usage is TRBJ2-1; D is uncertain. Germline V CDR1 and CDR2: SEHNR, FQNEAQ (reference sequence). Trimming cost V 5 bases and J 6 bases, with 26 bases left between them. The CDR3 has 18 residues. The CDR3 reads CASSVTMGKLDVINEQFF. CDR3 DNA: TGTGCCAGCAGCGTCACGATGGGTAAACTTGATGTAATCAATGAGCAGTTCTTC.

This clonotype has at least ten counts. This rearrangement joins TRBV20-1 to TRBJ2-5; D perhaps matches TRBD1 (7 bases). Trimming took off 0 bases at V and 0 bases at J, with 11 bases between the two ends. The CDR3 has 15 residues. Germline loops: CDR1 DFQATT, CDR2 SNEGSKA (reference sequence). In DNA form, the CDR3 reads TGCAGTGCTAGAGATCTCAGGGGGGACCAAGAGACCCAGTACTTC. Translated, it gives CSARDLRGDQETQYF.

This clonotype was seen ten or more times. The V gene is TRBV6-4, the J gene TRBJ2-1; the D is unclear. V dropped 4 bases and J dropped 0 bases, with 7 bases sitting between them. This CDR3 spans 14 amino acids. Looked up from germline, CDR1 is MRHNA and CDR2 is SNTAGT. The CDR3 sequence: CASSARFSYNEQFF. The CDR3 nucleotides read TGTGCCAGCAGTGCCAGATTCTCCTACAATGAGCAGTTCTTC.

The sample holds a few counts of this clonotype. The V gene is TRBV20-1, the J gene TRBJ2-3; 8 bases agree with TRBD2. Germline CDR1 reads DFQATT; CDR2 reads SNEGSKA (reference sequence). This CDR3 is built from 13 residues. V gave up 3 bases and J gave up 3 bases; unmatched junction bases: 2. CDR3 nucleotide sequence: TGCAGTGCTAGGCGGGGGGAAACAGATACGCAGTATTTT. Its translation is CSARRGETDTQYF.

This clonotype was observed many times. CDR3 coding DNA: TGTGCCAGCAGCCGCCGACCCCTACCTAGCACAGATACGCAGTATTTT. Translation gives CASSRRPLPSTDTQYF. The chain recombines TRBV7-2 with TRBJ2-3; D remains unclear. The CDR3 contains 16 residues. The V gene's germline CDR1 is SGHTA and CDR2 FQGNSA. V was clipped by 5 bases and J by 0 bases, with 15 bases between them.

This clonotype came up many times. CDR3 in amino acids: CASSQDGREANEKLFF. CDR3 bases: TGTGCCAGCAGCCAAGATGGGAGGGAAGCCAATGAAAAACTGTTTTTT. This chain joins TRBV4-2 and TRBJ1-4, with unresolved D. V shed 0 bases and J shed 5 bases, with 13 bases lying between them. This CDR3 comprises 16 residues. The germline gives CDR1 LGHNA, CDR2 YNFKEQ.

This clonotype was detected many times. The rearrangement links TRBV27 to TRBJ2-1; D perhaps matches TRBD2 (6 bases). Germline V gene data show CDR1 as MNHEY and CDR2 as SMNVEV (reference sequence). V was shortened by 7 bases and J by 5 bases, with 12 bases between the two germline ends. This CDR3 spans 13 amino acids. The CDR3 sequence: CASTRLANNEQFF. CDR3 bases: TGTGCCAGCACCCGCCTAGCGAACAATGAGCAGTTCTTC.

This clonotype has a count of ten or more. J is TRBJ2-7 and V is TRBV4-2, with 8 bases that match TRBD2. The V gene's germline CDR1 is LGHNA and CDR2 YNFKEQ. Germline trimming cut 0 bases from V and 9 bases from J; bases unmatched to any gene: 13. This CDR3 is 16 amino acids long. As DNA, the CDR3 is TGTGCCAGCAGCCAAGATACGGCCAGCGGGGGAATAAGGCAGTACTTC. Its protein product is CASSQDTASGGIRQYF.

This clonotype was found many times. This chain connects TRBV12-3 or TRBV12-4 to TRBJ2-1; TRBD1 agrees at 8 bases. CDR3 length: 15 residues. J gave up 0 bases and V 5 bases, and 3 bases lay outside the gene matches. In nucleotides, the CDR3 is TGTGCCAGCAGTCCAGGACAGGGCTCCTACAATGAGCAGTTCTTC. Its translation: CASSPGQGSYNEQFF.

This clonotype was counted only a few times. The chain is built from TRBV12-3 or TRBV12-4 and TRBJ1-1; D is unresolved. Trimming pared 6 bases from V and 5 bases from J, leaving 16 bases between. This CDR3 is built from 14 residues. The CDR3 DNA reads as TGTGCCAGCAGGGATACGACTCTAAGGACTGAAGCTTTCTTT. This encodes CASRDTTLRTEAFF.

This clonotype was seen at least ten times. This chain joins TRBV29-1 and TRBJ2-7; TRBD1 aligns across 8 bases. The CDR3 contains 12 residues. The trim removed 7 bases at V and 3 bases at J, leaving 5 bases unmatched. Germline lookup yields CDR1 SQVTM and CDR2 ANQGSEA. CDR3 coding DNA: TGCAGCGCAGGACAGGGCGACTACGAGCAGTACTTC. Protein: CSAGQGDYEQYF.

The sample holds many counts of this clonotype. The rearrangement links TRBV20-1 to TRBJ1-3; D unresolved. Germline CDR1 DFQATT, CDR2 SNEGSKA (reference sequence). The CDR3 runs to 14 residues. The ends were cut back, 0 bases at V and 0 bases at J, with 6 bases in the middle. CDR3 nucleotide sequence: TGCAGTGCTAGAGACAGCGCCTCTGGAAACACCATATATTTT. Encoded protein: CSARDSASGNTIYF.

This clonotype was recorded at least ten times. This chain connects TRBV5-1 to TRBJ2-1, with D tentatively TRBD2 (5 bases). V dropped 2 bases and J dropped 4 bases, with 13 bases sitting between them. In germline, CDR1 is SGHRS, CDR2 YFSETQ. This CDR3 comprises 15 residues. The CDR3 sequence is CASSLGLAAYNEQFF. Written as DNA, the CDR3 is TGCGCCAGCAGCTTAGGGCTAGCAGCGTACAATGAGCAGTTCTTC.

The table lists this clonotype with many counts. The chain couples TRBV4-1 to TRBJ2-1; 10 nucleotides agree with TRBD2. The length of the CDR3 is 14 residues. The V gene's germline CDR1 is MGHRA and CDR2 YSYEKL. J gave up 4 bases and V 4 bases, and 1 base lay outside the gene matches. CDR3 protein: CASSPLAGYNEQFF. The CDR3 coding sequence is TGCGCCAGCAGCCCACTAGCGGGATACAATGAGCAGTTCTTC.

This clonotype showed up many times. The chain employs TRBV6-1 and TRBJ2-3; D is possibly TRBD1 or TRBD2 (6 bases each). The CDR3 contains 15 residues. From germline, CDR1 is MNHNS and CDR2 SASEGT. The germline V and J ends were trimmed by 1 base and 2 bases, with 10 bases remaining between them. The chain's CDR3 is CASSEGGAYTDTQYF. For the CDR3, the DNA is TGTGCCAGCAGTGAAGGGGGGGCGTACACAGATACGCAGTATTTT.

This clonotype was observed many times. CDR3 nucleotide sequence: TGCAGTGCTAGGGAGGCCACGGAGTTCAGCTCCTACAATGAGCAGTTCTTC. Its protein product is CSAREATEFSSYNEQFF. The rearrangement joins TRBV20-1 to TRBJ2-1; tentative D call: TRBD2 (5 bases). There are 17 residues in the CDR3. The germline gives CDR1 DFQATT, CDR2 SNEGSKA (reference sequence). The V and J ends lost 3 bases and 0 bases respectively, with 18 bases between them.